Below are 25 T cell receptor beta chains sequenced from a single sample in a study of OX40 agonist ivuxolimab in advanced cancers. Sequenced by immunoSEQ multiplex PCR; TCRdb stores in-frame clones only, minus some. The table records about 71,000 clones, 84% of them present only once. Here the sequenced sample was CD4+ or CD8+ T cells sorted from blood, taken in a trial of the OX40 agonist ivuxolimab. These receptors were obtained from an adult with an advanced solid tumor such as melanoma, head and neck, liver or kidney cancer.

The chain recombines TRBV7-9 with TRBJ2-1; D uncertain. Germline V CDR1 and CDR2: SEHNR, FQNEAQ (reference sequence). The CDR3 is 13 residues long. V lost 1 base and J 4 bases, leaving 5 bases between the germline ends. The CDR3: CASSLDGYNEQFF. The CDR3, as DNA: TGTGCCAGCAGCTTAGATGGTTACAATGAGCAGTTCTTC.

CDR3 sequence: CASSVQGWQPQHF. DNA of the CDR3: TGTGCCAGCAGTGTACAGGGGTGGCAGCCCCAGCATTTT. The chain uses TRBV6-5 and TRBJ1-5; TRBD1 matches at 7 bases. Trimming removed 5 bases from V and 7 bases from J; junction bases left unmatched: 5. This CDR3 comprises 13 residues. The V gene's germline CDR1 is MNHEY and CDR2 SVGAGI.

This clone was detected only once. This rearrangement joins TRBV19 to TRBJ1-2; 7 bases are shared with TRBD1. In germline, CDR1 is LNHDA, CDR2 SQIVND (reference sequence). There are 13 residues in the CDR3. V shed 6 bases, J shed 6 bases, and the junction held 7 bases outside the gene matches. The CDR3 DNA reads as TGTGCCAGTAGCCCCAGGGGGGGCAATGGCTACACCTTC. This translates into CASSPRGGNGYTF. The full variable domain, in which reference TRBV19 and TRBJ1-2 provide the parts outside the CDR3, is DGGITQSPKYLFRKEGQNVTLSCEQNLNHDAMYWYRQDPGQGLRLIYYSQIVNDFQKGDIAEGYSVSREKKESFPLTVTSAQKNPTAFYLCASSPRGGNGYTFGSGTRLTVV.

CDR3 in DNA: TGTGCCAGTAGTTCCACAGGGGGATTAATGTCAACTAATGAAAAACTGTTTTTT. It is translated as CASSSTGGLMSTNEKLFF. The V call is TRBV19, the J call TRBJ1-4; TRBD1 agrees at 8 bases. Germline values: CDR1 LNHDA, CDR2 SQIVND (reference sequence). The junction had 11 bases not matched to a gene; V was cut back by 5 bases and J by 0 bases. The CDR3 is 18 amino acids.

The gene calls are TRBV7-9 and TRBJ1-4; a possible D gene is TRBD1 (5 bases). This CDR3 spans 14 amino acids. Germline assignment: CDR1 SEHNR and CDR2 FQNEAQ (reference sequence). V was clipped by 0 bases and J by 5 bases, with 7 bases between them. This chain's CDR3 is CASSLAGQNEKLFF. CDR3 DNA: TGTGCCAGCAGCTTAGCGGGGCAAAATGAAAAACTGTTTTTT.

This CDR3 reads CASRPRGYPSYEYF. The DNA of the CDR3 is TGTGCCAGCAGGCCCCGTGGATACCCGAGCTACGAGTACTTC. This chain connects TRBV27 to TRBJ2-4; no clear D. The length of the CDR3 is 14 residues. The germline V and J ends were trimmed by 6 bases and 14 bases, with 23 bases remaining between them. In germline, CDR1 is MNHEY, CDR2 SMNVEV (reference sequence).

The V and J genes are TRBV7-2 and TRBJ1-2, with D unclear. The V gene's germline CDR1 is SGHTA and CDR2 FQGNSA. Trimming stripped 1 base from V and 6 bases from J, with 6 bases between. The CDR3 loop spans 12 amino acids. The CDR3 coding sequence is TGTGCCAGCAGCTTAGAAGGGAATGGCTACACCTTC. It encodes CASSLEGNGYTF. Complete variable domain (other parts from reference TRBV7-2 and TRBJ1-2): GAGVSQSPSNKVTEKGKDVELRCDPISGHTALYWYRQSLGQGLEFLIYFQGNSAPDKSGLPSDRFSAERTGGSVSTLTIQRTQQEDSAVYLCASSLEGNGYTFGSGTRLTVV.

J is TRBJ2-7 and V is TRBV28; 9 bases are a match to TRBD2. The trim removed 2 bases at V and 2 bases at J, leaving 1 base unmatched. CDR3 size: 14 residues. Germline V CDR1 and CDR2: MDHEN, SYDVKM. The CDR3 DNA follows: TGTGCCAGCAGTTTACCTAGCGGGGCCTACGAGCAGTACTTC. This codes for CASSLPSGAYEQYF.

The V and J genes are TRBV7-2 and TRBJ2-2; D gene unclear. The V gene lost 5 bases and the J gene lost 7 bases, with 11 bases spanning the gap. Germline CDR1 and CDR2: SGHTA and FQGNSA. This CDR3 is 13 amino acids long. The CDR3 bases are TGTGCCAGCAGCACCCAGTTGGGCGGGGAGCTGTTTTTT. This sequence encodes CASSTQLGGELFF.

V usage is TRBV7-2 and J usage is TRBJ2-3; D unresolved. Trimming took off 1 base at V and 6 bases at J, with 8 bases between the two ends. This CDR3 has 13 amino acids. Germline V gene lookup returns CDR1 SGHTA and CDR2 FQGNSA. The CDR3 loop reads CASSLVRSDTQYF. CDR3 nucleotide sequence: TGTGCCAGCAGCTTAGTTAGGTCGGATACGCAGTATTTT.

The gene calls are TRBV9 and TRBJ2-5; D is possibly TRBD2 (7 bases). The CDR3 covers 15 residues. Germline V gene sequence: CDR1 SGDLS, CDR2 YYNGEE. The V and J ends lost 3 bases and 1 base respectively, with 13 bases between them. CDR3 DNA sequence: TGTGCCAGCAGCGGGGGGGCTAGCGGCCAAGAGACCCAGTACTTC. Its protein product is CASSGGASGQETQYF.

The chain recombines TRBV2 with TRBJ2-2; weak D call: TRBD2 (5 bases). CDR1 SNHLY and CDR2 FYNNEI come from the germline V gene. The CDR3 runs 14 residues. V dropped 6 bases and J dropped 5 bases, with 13 bases sitting between them. CDR3 in amino acids: CASRQGGTTGELFF. The CDR3 DNA reads TGTGCCAGCAGGCAAGGAGGCACGACCGGGGAGCTGTTTTTT. The full variable domain, its missing parts supplied by reference TRBV2 and TRBJ2-2, is EPEVTQTPSHQVTQMGQEVILRCVPISNHLYFYWYRQILGQKVEFLVSFYNNEISEKSEIFDDQFSVERPDGSNFTLKIRSTKLEDSAMYFCASRQGGTTGELFFGEGSRLTVL.

The V gene is TRBV5-4, the J gene TRBJ1-2; D is possibly TRBD1 (5 bases). CDR3 size: 15 residues. V lost 3 bases, J lost 5 bases, and 17 bases lay in between. CDR1 SGHNT and CDR2 YYREEE come from the germline V gene (reference sequence). In nucleotides, the CDR3 is TGTGCCAGCAGCTCCCAGACGGGACCAGTATATGGCTACACCTTC. Translation gives CASSSQTGPVYGYTF. Using reference TRBV5-4 and TRBJ1-2 for the parts outside the CDR3, the full variable domain is ETGVTQSPTHLIKTRGQQVTLRCSSQSGHNTVSWYQQALGQGPQFIFQYYREEENGRGNFPPRFSGLQFPNYSSELNVNALELDDSALYLCASSSQTGPVYGYTFGSGTRLTVV.

This clone has more than one count but fewer than ten. The rearrangement links TRBV10-3 to TRBJ1-4, with 10 bases that match TRBD1. Germline V gene sequence: CDR1 ENHRY, CDR2 SYGVKD. J was trimmed by 10 bases and V by 5 bases; bases with no gene match: 4. The CDR3 extends over 13 amino acids. CDR3 in amino acids: CAISTRTGGKLFF. The CDR3 DNA follows: TGTGCCATCAGTACTCGGACAGGGGGAAAACTGTTTTTT.

The chain has TRBV11-2 and TRBJ2-5, with D perhaps TRBD2 (5 bases). The CDR3 extends over 13 amino acids. Between the trimmed V and J ends, which lost 2 bases and 5 bases, there was a span of 9 bases. Looked up from germline, CDR1 is SGHAT and CDR2 is FQNNGV. CDR3 region: CASSLSAGETQYF. CDR3 coding DNA: TGTGCCAGCAGCTTAAGTGCGGGCGAGACCCAGTACTTC.

Only one count was recorded for this clone. The chain carries TRBV11-1 and TRBJ2-1; no clear D gene. V dropped 1 base and J dropped 8 bases, with 6 bases sitting between them. Germline lookup yields CDR1 SGHAT and CDR2 FQDESV (reference sequence). The CDR3 consists of 12 residues. CDR3 region: CASSLVVDEQFF. In nucleotides, the CDR3 is TGTGCCAGCAGCTTAGTGGTCGATGAGCAGTTCTTC. Filled out from reference TRBV11-1 and TRBJ2-1, the complete variable domain reads EAEVAQSPRYKITEKSQAVAFWCDPISGHATLYWYRQILGQGPELLVQFQDESVVDDSQLPKDRFSAERLKGVDSTLKIQPAELGDSAMYLCASSLVVDEQFFGPGTRLTVL.

This chain joins TRBV29-1 and TRBJ1-1; no clear D. Germline CDR1 and CDR2: SQVTM and ANQGSEA. The length of the CDR3 is 13 residues. V dropped 1 base and J dropped 3 bases, with 9 bases sitting between them. CDR3 region: CSVEVQAYTEAFF. DNA of the CDR3: TGCAGCGTTGAAGTTCAAGCCTACACTGAAGCTTTCTTT.

The CDR3 DNA reads TGTGCCAGCAGCGAGACTAGCGGGAGGGCCAGGGAGCAGTTCTTC. This encodes CASSETSGRAREQFF. The chain is built from TRBV6-1 and TRBJ2-1, with 14 bases that match TRBD2. In germline, CDR1 is MNHNS, CDR2 SASEGT. Trimming at V came to 6 bases and at J to 10 bases, leaving 8 bases not matched to a gene. This CDR3 is 15 amino acids long.

The chain joins TRBV10-1 to TRBJ2-7, with a weak D call TRBD2 (6 bases). The V gene's germline CDR1 is WNHNN and CDR2 SYGVQD (reference sequence). V lost 6 bases, J lost 5 bases, and 20 bases lay in between. This CDR3 comprises 15 residues. CDR3 nucleotides: TGCGCCAGCAGGCGGGGACGGCCCCTTCCCCACGAGCAGTACTTC. It encodes CASRRGRPLPHEQYF.

Of note for this clone: This sample also contains other DNA sequences that code for the same CDR3. This chain joins TRBV5-1 and TRBJ2-5, with TRBD2 as a possible D gene (6 bases). This CDR3 contains 14 residues. V lost 1 base to trimming and J lost 3 bases, with 10 bases between them. Germline CDR1 reads SGHRS; CDR2 reads YFSETQ. The CDR3 loop reads CASSLPGAEETQYF. The CDR3 coding sequence is TGCGCCAGCAGCTTGCCGGGAGCGGAAGAGACCCAGTACTTC.

The rearrangement uses TRBV5-1 and TRBJ2-1, with TRBD1 as a possible D gene (6 bases). Trimming took 2 bases from V and 0 from J, leaving 9 bases between them. There are 15 residues in the CDR3. Looked up from germline, CDR1 is SGHRS and CDR2 is YFSETQ. The CDR3 nucleotides are TGCGCCAGCAGCTTATTAGGGGGCTCCTACAATGAGCAGTTCTTC. This codes for CASSLLGGSYNEQFF.

V usage is TRBV28 and J usage is TRBJ2-3; 9 bases align to TRBD1. V lost 6 bases, J lost 1 base, and 11 bases stayed unmatched. Germline lookup yields CDR1 MDHEN and CDR2 SYDVKM. The CDR3 is 17 amino acids. This chain's CDR3 is CASRGTGGLTRTDTQYF. The CDR3 coding sequence is TGTGCCAGCAGGGGAACAGGGGGCCTTACACGCACAGATACGCAGTATTTT.

This sequence joins TRBV7-9 and TRBJ1-4; TRBD1 might be the D (5 bases). The V gene's germline CDR1 is SEHNR and CDR2 FQNEAQ (reference sequence). Trimming removed 5 bases from V and 4 bases from J, with 17 bases in between. The CDR3 has 16 amino acids. The CDR3 spells CASSQLPPQDNEKLFF. The CDR3, as DNA: TGTGCCAGCAGCCAACTCCCCCCACAGGATAATGAAAAACTGTTTTTT.

The gene calls are TRBV4-3 and TRBJ2-7; D is uncertain. Germline CDR1 is LGHNA and CDR2 is YSLEER. Trimming removed 1 base at V and 0 bases at J, with 7 bases between. This CDR3 contains 14 residues. CDR3 in DNA: TGCGCCAGCAGCCAAGGCCTATCCTCCTACGAGCAGTACTTC. Protein product: CASSQGLSSYEQYF.

This chain connects TRBV6-1 to TRBJ2-3, with 9 bases aligning to TRBD1. Germline V gene data show CDR1 as MNHNS and CDR2 as SASEGT. The CDR3 runs to 15 residues. V trimming: 4 bases; J trimming: 1 base; junction bases outside the gene matches: 3. The CDR3 nucleotides are TGTGCCAGCAGTGCACGGACAGGGGGCACAGATACGCAGTATTTT. Amino acids: CASSARTGGTDTQYF.